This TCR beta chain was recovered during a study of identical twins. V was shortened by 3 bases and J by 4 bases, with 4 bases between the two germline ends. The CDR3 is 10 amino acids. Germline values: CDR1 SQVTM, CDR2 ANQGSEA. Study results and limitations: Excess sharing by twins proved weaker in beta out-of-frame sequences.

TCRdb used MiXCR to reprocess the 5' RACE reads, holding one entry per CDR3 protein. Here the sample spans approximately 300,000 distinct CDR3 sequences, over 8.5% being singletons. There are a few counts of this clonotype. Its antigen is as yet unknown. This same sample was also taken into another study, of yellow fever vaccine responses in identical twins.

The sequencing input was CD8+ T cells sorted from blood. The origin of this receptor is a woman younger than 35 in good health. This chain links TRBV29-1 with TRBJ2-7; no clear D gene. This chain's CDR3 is CSVESYEQYF. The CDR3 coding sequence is TGCAGCGTTGAGAGTTACGAGCAGTACTTC.